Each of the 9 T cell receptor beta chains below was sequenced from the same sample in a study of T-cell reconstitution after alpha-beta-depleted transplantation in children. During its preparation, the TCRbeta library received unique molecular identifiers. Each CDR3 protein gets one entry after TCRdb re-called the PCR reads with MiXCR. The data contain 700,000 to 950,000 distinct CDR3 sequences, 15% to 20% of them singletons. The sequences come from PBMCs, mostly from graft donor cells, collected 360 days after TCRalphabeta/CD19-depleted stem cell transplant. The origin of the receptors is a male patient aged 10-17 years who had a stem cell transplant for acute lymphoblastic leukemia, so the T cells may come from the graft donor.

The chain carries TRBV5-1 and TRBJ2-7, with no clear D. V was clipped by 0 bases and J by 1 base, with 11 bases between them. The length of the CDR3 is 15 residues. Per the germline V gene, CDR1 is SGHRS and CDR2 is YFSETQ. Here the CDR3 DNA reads TGCGCCAGCAGCTTGGTACCAGGCCTGTCCTACGAGCAGTACTTC. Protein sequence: CASSLVPGLSYEQYF.

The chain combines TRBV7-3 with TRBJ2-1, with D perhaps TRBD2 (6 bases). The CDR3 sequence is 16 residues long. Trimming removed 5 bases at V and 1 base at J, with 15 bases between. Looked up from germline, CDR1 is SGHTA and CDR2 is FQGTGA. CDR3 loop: CASSESLAVSYNEQFF. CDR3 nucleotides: TGTGCCAGCAGCGAATCGTTAGCGGTGTCCTACAATGAGCAGTTCTTC. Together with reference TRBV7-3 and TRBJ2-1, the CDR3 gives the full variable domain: GAGVSQTPSNKVTEKGKYVELRCDPISGHTALYWYRQSLGQGPEFLIYFQGTGAADDSGLPNDRFFAVRPEGSVSTLKIQRTERGDSAVYLCASSESLAVSYNEQFFGPGTRLTVL.

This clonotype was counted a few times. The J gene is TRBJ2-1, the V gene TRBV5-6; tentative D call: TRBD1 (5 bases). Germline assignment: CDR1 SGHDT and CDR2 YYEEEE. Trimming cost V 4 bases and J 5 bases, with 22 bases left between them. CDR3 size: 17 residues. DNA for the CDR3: TGTGCCAGCAGCCCGGCAGTACGAACAGGCCTGGACAATGAGCAGTTCTTC. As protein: CASSPAVRTGLDNEQFF.

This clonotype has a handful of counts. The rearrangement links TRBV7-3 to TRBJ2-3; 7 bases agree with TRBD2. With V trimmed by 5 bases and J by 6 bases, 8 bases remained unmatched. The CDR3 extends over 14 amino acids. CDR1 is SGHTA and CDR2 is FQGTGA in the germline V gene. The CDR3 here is CASSPGLGGDTQYF. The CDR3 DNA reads TGTGCCAGCAGCCCCGGACTAGGAGGTGATACGCAGTATTTT.

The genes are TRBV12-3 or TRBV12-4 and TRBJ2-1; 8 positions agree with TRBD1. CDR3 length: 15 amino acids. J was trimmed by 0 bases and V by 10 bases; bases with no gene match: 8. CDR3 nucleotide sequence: TGTGCCACCATGTGGGACAGGAGCTCCTACAATGAGCAGTTCTTC. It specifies CATMWDRSSYNEQFF.

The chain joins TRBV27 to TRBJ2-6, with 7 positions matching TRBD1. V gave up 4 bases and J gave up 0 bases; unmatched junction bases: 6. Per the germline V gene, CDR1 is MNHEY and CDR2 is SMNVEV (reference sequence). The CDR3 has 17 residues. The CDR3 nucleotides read TGTGCCAGCAGTTCACAGGGGCTGAGCTCTGGGGCCAACGTCCTGACTTTC. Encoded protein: CASSSQGLSSGANVLTF.

The CDR3 sequence is CASSLGTSIPVEQSSYEQYF. The DNA for the CDR3 is TGTGCCAGCAGCTTAGGTACGAGCATCCCGGTAGAACAGTCCTCCTACGAGCAGTACTTC. V and J are TRBV13 and TRBJ2-7, with no clear D. V was cut by 0 bases and J by 0 bases, with 24 bases left in between. The CDR3 extends over 20 amino acids. Germline V gene sequence: CDR1 PRHDT, CDR2 FYEKMQ (reference sequence).

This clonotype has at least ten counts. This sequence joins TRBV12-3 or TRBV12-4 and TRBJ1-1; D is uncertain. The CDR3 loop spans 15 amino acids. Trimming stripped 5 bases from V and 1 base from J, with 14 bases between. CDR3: CASSDWAPSNTEAFF. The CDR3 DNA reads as TGTGCCAGCAGTGACTGGGCTCCCTCGAACACTGAAGCTTTCTTT.

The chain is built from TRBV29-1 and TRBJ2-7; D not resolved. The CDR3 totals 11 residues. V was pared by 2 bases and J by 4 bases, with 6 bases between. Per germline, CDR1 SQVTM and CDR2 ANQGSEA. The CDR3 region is CSVETGYEQYF. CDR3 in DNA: TGCAGCGTTGAAACCGGGTACGAGCAGTACTTC.